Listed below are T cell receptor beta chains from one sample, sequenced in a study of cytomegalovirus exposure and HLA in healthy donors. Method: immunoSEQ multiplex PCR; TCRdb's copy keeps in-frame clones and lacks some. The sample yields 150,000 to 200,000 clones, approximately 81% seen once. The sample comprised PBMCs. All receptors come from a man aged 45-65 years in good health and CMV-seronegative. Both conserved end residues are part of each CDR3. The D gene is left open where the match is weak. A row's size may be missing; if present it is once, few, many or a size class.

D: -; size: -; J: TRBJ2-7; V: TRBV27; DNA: TGTGCCAGCAGTTTAAGGGAAAGTGGGGCTGGCTCCTACGAGCAGTACTTC; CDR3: CASSLRESGAGSYEQYF
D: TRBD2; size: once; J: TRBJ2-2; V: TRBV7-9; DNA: TGTGCCAGCAGCTTCCTCCCGGGACTAGCGGGGGGAAGGGACGGGGAGCTGTTTTTT; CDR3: CASSFLPGLAGGRDGELFF
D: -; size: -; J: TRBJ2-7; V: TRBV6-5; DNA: TGTGCCAGCAGGAAAGGGGGGGCCCACGAGCAGTACTTC; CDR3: CASRKGGAHEQYF
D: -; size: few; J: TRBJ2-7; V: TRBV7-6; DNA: TGTGCCAGCAGCTTACAGGGGCCGAGGGGCGAGCAGTACTTC; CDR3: CASSLQGPRGEQYF
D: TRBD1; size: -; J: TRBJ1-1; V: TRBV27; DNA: TGTGCCAGCAGTTTATGGACAGGGGGCACTGAAGCTTTCTTT; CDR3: CASSLWTGGTEAFF
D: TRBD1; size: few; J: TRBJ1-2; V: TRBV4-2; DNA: TGTGCCAGCAGCCAAGCCTCGGGACAGGGTCTTGGCTACACCTTC; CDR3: CASSQASGQGLGYTF
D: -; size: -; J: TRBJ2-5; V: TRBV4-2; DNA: TGTGCCAGCAGTCAAGATTTAGCAGGGGACCTTCAAGAGACCCAGTACTTC; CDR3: CASSQDLAGDLQETQYF
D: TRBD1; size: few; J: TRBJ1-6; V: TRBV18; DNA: TGTGCCAGCTCACCAACGACAGGGGCGAATTCACCCCTCCACTTT; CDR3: CASSPTTGANSPLHF
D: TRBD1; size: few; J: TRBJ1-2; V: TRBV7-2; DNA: TGTGCCAGCAGCTCAGACAGGGGGCGGGCTACTGGCTACACCTTC; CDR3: CASSSDRGRATGYTF
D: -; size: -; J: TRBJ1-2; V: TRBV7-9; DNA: TGTGCCAGCACCCCACGAGGGAATAACTATGGCTACACCTTC; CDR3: CASTPRGNNYGYTF
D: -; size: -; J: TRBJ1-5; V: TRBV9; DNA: TGTGCCAGCAGCGTAGACGGACAGCCTAATCAGCCCCAGCATTTT; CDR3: CASSVDGQPNQPQHF
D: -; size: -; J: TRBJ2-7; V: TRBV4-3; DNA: TGCGCCAGCAGCCTCTCCCGGACACTCGCCTACGAGCAGTACTTC; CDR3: CASSLSRTLAYEQYF
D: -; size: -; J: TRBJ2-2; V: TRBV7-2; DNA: TGTGCCAGCAGCTTCGGGGGGCGCGGCACCGGGGAGCTGTTTTTT; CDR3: CASSFGGRGTGELFF
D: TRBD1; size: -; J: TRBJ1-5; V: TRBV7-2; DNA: TGTGCCAGCAGCCCGAGTGGGACAGATAATCAGCCCCAGCATTTT; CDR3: CASSPSGTDNQPQHF
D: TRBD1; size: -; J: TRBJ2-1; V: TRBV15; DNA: TGTGCCACCAGCAGGGGGGGACAGGGGAACAATGAGCAGTTCTTC; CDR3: CATSRGGQGNNEQFF
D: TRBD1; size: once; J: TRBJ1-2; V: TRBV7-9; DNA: TGTGCCAGCAGCGCCGACAGGGATTCTAATGGCTACACCTTC; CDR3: CASSADRDSNGYTF
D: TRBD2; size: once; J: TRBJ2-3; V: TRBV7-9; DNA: TGTGCCAGCAGCTCCCTCCCGGGACTAGCGGGTCTGCAGTATTTT; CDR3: CASSSLPGLAGLQYF
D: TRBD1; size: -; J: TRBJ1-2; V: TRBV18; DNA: TGTGCCAGCTCTACAGGGGTCAACTATGGCTACACCTTC; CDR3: CASSTGVNYGYTF
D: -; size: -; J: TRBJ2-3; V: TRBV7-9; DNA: TGTGCCAGCAGCCTTTACGTGGCACGTAGCACAGATACGCAGTATTTT; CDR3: CASSLYVARSTDTQYF
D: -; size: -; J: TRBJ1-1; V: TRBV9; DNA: TGTGCCAGCAGCGTAGTCGGAGAGAACACTGAAGCTTTCTTT; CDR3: CASSVVGENTEAFF
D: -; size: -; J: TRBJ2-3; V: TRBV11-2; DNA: TGTGCCAGCAGCTACGTACGGGGAAACACATATACGCAGTATTTT; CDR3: CASSYVRGNTYTQYF
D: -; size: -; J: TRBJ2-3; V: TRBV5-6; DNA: TGTGCCAGCAGCTTGTTGGCGGGGAGCACAGATACGCAGTATTTT; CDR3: CASSLLAGSTDTQYF
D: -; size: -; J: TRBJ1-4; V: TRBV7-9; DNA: TGTTCCAGCAGCTATTCTGACGGGAATGAAAAACTGTTTTTT; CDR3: CSSSYSDGNEKLFF
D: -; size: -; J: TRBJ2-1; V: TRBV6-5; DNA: TGTGCCAGCAGTTACAGAAGCGGCTACAATGGGCAGTTCTTC; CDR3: CASSYRSGYNGQFF
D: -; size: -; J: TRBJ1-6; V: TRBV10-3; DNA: TGTGCCAGCAGTCACCGACAGTGGAATTCACCCCTCCACTTT; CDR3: CASSHRQWNSPLHF
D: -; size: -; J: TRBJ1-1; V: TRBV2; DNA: TGTGCCAGCAGTGCAGGCAGGGCTGAAGCTTTCTTT; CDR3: CASSAGRAEAFF
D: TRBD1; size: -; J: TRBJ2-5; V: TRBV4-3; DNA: TGCGCCAGCAGCCGGGACAGGGGATTGGAGACCCAGTACTTC; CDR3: CASSRDRGLETQYF
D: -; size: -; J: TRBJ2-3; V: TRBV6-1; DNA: TGTGCCAGCAGTGATTCGGGAATCGGGCAGTATTTT; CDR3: CASSDSGIGQYF
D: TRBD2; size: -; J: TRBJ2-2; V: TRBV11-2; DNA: TGTGCCAGCAGCCTCGCGGGAGCCGGGGAGCTGTTTTTT; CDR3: CASSLAGAGELFF
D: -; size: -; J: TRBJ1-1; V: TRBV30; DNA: TGTGCCACGGGGGGCTTTGACACTGAAGCTTTCTTT; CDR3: CATGGFDTEAFF
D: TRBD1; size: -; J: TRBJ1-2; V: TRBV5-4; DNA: TGTGCCAGCACCCTCGGAGGGGGCAAGGCTGGCTACACCTTC; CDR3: CASTLGGGKAGYTF
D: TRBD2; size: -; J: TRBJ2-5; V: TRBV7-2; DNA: TGTGCCAGCAGCCCTAGCGGGGCCCCCCGGAGAGAGACCCAGTACTTC; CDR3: CASSPSGAPRRETQYF
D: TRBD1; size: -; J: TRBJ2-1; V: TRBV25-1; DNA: TGTGCCAGCAGAGGACAGGGACCCTACAATGAGCAGTTCTTC; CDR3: CASRGQGPYNEQFF
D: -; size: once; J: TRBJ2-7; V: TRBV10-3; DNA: TGTGCCATCAGTGAGACCGGGACAATGTTGTACGAGCAGTACTTC; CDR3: CAISETGTMLYEQYF
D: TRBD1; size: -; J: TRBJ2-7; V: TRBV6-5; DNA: TGTGCCAGCACCGACAGGGGCGAGCAGTACTTC; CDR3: CASTDRGEQYF
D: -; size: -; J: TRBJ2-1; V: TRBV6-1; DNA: TGTGCCAGCAGTCCTACTGGTCCTAGAGGTGAGCAGTTCTTC; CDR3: CASSPTGPRGEQFF
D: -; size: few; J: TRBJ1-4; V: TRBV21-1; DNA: TGTGCCAGAGGGCGGGGGGGGCGCGATGAAAAACTGTTTTTT; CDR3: CARGRGGRDEKLFF
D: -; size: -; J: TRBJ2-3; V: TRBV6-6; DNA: TGTGCCAGCAGTACAACAGATACGCAGTATTTT; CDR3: CASSTTDTQYF
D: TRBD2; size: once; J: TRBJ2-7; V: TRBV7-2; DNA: TGTGCCAGCAGCCTCGGCAGCGGGGGGTCCTACGAGCAGTACTTC; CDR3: CASSLGSGGSYEQYF
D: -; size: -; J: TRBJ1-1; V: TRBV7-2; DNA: TGTGCCAGCAGCTCCAGTCCGGGGAACACTGAAGCTTTCTTT; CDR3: CASSSSPGNTEAFF
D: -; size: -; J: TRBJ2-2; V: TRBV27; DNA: TGTGCCAGTGGACGGGGGACGAACACCGGGGAGCTGTTTTTT; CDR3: CASGRGTNTGELFF
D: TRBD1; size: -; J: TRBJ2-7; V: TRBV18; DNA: TGTGCCAGCTCACTCGATGGGGGACAGGGGTCCTACGAGCAGTACTTC; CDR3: CASSLDGGQGSYEQYF